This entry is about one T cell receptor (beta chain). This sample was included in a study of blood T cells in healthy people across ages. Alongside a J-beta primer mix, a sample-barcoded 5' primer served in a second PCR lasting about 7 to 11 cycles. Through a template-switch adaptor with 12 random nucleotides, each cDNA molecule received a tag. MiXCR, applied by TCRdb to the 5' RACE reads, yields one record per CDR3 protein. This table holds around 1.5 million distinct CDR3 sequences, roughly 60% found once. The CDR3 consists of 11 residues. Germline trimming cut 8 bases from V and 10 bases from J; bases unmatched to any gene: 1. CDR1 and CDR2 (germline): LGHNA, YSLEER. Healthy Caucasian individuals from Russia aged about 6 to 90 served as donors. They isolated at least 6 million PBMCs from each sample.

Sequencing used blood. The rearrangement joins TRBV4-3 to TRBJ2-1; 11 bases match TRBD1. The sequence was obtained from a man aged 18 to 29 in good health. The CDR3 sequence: CASGQGAEQFF. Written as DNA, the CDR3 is TGCGCCAGCGGACAGGGGGCGGAGCAGTTCTTC.